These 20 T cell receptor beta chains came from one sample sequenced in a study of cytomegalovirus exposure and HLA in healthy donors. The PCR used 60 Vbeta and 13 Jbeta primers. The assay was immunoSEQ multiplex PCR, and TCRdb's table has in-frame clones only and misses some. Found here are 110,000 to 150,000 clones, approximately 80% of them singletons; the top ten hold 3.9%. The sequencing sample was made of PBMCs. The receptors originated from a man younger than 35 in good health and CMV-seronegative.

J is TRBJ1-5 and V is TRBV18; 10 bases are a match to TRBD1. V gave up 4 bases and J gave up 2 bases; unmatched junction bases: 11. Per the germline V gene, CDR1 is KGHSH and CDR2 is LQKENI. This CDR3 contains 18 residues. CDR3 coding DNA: TGTGCCAGCTCACGACCGGGACAGGGGAGTTCGGGCAATCAGCCCCAGCATTTT. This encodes CASSRPGQGSSGNQPQHF.

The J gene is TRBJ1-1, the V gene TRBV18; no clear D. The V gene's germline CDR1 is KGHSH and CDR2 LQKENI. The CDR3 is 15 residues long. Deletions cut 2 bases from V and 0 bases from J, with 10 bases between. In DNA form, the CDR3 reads TGTGCCAGCTCACCATTGGGCAGGCTGAACACTGAAGCTTTCTTT. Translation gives CASSPLGRLNTEAFF.

The CDR3 nucleotides are TGTGCCAGCAGTCTGGCACCCTACGGGACTGAAGCTTTCTTT. Its protein product is CASSLAPYGTEAFF. This chain joins TRBV28 and TRBJ1-1; D is uncertain. CDR1 is MDHEN and CDR2 is SYDVKM in the germline V gene. The CDR3 has 14 amino acids. Deletions cut 5 bases from V and 5 bases from J, with 15 bases between.

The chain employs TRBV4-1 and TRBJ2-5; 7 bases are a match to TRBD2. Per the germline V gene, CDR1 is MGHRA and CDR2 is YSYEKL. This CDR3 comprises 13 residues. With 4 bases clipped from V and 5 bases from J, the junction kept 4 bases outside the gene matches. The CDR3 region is CASSPLSGETQYF. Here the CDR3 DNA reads TGCGCCAGCAGCCCCCTTAGCGGGGAGACCCAGTACTTC.

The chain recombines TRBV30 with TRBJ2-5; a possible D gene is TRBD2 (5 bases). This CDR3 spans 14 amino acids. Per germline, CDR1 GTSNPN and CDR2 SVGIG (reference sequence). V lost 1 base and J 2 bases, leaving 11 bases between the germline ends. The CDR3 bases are TGTGCCTGGAGTGAATGGGAGCCTCAAGAGACCCAGTACTTC. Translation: CAWSEWEPQETQYF.

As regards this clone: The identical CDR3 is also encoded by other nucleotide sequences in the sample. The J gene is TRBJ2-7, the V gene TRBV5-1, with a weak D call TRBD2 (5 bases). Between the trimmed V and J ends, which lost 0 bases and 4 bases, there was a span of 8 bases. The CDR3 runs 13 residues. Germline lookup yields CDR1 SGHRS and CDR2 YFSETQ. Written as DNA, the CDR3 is TGCGCCAGCAGCTTGGATCGGGGTTACGAGCAGTACTTC. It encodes CASSLDRGYEQYF.

CDR3 amino acids: CASSRGPSAGGNTIYF. DNA of the CDR3: TGTGCCAGCAGCCGAGGACCCTCGGCGGGAGGAAACACCATATATTTT. The chain couples TRBV7-2 to TRBJ1-3; no firm D call. This CDR3 is 16 amino acids long. V was clipped by 5 bases and J by 4 bases, with 18 bases between them. Germline V gene lookup returns CDR1 SGHTA and CDR2 FQGNSA. Variable domain in full (rest from reference TRBV7-2 and TRBJ1-3): GAGVSQSPSNKVTEKGKDVELRCDPISGHTALYWYRQSLGQGLEFLIYFQGNSAPDKSGLPSDRFSAERTGGSVSTLTIQRTQQEDSAVYLCASSRGPSAGGNTIYFGEGSWLTVV.

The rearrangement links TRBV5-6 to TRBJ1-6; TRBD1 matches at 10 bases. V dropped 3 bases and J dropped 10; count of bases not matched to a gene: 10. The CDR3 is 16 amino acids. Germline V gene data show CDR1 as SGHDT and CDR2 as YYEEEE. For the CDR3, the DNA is TGTGCCAGCAGCTACACCGGGACAGGGGTAAACTCACCCCTCCACTTT. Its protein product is CASSYTGTGVNSPLHF.

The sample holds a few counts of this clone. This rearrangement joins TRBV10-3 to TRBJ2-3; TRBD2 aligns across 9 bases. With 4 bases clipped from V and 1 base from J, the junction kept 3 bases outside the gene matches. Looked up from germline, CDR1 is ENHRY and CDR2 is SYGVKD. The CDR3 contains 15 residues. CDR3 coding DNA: TGTGCCATCAGTGCTGGCGGGGGGGGCACAGATACGCAGTATTTT. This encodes CAISAGGGGTDTQYF.

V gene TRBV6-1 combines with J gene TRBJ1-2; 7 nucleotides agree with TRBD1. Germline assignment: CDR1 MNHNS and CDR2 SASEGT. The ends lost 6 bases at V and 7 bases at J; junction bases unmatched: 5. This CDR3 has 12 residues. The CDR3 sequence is CASREGALGYTF. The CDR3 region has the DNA TGTGCCAGCAGGGAGGGGGCGCTTGGCTACACCTTC.

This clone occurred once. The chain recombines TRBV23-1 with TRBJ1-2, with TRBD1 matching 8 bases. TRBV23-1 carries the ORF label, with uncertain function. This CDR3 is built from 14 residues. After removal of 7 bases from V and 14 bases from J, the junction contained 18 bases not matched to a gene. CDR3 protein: CASIKPVRGQGETF. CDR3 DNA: TGCGCCAGCATTAAGCCCGTACGAGGACAGGGTGAGACCTTC.

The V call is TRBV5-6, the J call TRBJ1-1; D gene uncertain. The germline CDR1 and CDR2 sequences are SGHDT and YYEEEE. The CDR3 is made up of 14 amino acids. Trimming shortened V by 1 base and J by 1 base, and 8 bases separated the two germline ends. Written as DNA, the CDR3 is TGTGCCAGCAGCTTGCTTCGGGGGAACACTGAAGCTTTCTTT. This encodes CASSLLRGNTEAFF.

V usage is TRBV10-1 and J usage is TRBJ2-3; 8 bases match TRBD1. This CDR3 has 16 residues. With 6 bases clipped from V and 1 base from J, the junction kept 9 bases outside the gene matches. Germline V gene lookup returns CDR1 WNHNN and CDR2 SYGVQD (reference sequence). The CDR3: CASSSPDREGTDTQYF. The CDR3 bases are TGCGCCAGCAGCTCACCGGACAGGGAGGGCACAGATACGCAGTATTTT.

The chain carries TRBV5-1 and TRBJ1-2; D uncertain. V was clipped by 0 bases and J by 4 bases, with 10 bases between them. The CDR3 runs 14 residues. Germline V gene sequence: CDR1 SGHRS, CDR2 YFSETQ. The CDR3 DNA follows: TGCGCCAGCAGCTTGGATGTCTTTCGCTATGGCTACACCTTC. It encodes CASSLDVFRYGYTF. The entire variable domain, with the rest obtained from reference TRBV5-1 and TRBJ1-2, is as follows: KAGVTQTPRYLIKTRGQQVTLSCSPISGHRSVSWYQQTPGQGLQFLFEYFSETQRNKGNFPGRFSGRQFSNSRSEMNVSTLELGDSALYLCASSLDVFRYGYTFGSGTRLTVV.

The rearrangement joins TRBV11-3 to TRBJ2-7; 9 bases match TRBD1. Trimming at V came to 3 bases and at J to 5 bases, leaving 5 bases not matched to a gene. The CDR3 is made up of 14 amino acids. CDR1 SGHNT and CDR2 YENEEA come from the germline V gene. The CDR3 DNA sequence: TGTGCCAGCAGCTTGGACAGGGGTTCAAACGAGCAGTACTTC. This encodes CASSLDRGSNEQYF. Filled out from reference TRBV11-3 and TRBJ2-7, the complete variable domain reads EAGVVQSPRYKIIEKKQPVAFWCNPISGHNTLYWYLQNLGQGPELLIRYENEEAVDDSQLPKDRFSAERLKGVDSTLKIQPAELGDSAVYLCASSLDRGSNEQYFGPGTRLTVT.

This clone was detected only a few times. CDR3: CASSLHDFLTETQYF. The CDR3 region has the DNA TGTGCCAGCAGCTTACATGACTTTCTGACAGAGACCCAGTACTTC. This sequence joins TRBV7-9 and TRBJ2-5; D gene unclear. The CDR3 has 15 amino acids. Germline CDR1 and CDR2: SEHNR and FQNEAQ (reference sequence). Trimming removed 2 bases from V and 4 bases from J, with 14 bases in between.

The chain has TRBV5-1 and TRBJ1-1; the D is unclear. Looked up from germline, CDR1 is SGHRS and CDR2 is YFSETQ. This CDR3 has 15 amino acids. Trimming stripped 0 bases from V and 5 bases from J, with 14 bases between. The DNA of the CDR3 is TGCGCCAGCAGCTTGGCCGAGGCGCGGGGAACTGAAGCTTTCTTT. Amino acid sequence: CASSLAEARGTEAFF.

The CDR3 DNA follows: TGTGCCAGCAGCCGAGCGGGAGCCGGCTACGAGCAGTACTTC. Translated: CASSRAGAGYEQYF. This chain uses TRBV14 with TRBJ2-7; 8 positions match TRBD2. CDR3 size: 14 residues. Germline assignment: CDR1 SGHDN and CDR2 FVKESK. The V and J ends lost 4 bases and 3 bases, in that order; junction bases with no gene match: 5.

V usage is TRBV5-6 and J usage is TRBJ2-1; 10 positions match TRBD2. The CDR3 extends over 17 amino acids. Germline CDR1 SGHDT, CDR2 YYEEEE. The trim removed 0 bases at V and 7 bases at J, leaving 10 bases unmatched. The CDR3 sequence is CASSLAGKAGGRNEQFF. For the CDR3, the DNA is TGTGCCAGCAGCTTGGCCGGAAAAGCGGGAGGGAGGAATGAGCAGTTCTTC.

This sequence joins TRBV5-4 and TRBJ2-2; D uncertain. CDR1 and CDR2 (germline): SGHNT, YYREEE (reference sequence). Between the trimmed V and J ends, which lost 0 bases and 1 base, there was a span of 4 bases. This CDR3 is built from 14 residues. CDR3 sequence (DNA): TGTGCCAGCAGCTTGGAACAGAACACCGGGGAGCTGTTTTTT. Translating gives CASSLEQNTGELFF.